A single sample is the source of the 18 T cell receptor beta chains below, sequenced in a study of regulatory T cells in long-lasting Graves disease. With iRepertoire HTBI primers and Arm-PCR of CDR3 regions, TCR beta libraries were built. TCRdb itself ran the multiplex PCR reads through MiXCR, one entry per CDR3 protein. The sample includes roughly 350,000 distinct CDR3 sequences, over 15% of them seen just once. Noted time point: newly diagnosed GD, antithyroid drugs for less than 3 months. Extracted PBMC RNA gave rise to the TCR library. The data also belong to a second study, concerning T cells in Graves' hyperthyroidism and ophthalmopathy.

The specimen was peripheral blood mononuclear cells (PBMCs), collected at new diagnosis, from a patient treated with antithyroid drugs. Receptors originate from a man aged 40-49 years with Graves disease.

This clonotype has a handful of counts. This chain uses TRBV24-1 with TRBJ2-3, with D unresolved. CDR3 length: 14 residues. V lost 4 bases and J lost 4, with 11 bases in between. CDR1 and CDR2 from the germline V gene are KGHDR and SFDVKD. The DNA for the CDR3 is TGTGCCACCAGTGACTCTGGACGATCAGATACGCAGTATTTT. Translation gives CATSDSGRSDTQYF.

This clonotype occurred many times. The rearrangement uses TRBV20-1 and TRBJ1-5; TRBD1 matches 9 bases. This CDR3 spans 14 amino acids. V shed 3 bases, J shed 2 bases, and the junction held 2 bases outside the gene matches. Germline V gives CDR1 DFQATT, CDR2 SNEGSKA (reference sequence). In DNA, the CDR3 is TGCAGTGCTAGTGGGACAGGGCGCAATCAGCCCCAGCATTTT. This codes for CSASGTGRNQPQHF.

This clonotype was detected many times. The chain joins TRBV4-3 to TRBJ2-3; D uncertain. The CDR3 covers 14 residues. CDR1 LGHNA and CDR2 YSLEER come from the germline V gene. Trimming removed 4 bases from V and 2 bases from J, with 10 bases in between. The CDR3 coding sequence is TGCGCCAGCAGCCGCCGGGCTAACACAGATACGCAGTATTTT. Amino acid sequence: CASSRRANTDTQYF.

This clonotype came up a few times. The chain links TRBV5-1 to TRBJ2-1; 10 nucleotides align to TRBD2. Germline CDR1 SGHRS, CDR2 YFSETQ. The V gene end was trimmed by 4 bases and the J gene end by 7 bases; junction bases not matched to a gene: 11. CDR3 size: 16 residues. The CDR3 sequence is CASSVPLAGTVNEQFF. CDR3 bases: TGCGCCAGCAGCGTGCCACTAGCGGGGACGGTTAATGAGCAGTTCTTC.

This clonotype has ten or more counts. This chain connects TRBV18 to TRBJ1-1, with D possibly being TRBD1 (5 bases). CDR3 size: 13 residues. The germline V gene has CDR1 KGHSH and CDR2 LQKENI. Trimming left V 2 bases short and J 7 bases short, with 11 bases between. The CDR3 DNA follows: TGTGCCAGCTCACCATCTAGCAGGGTTGAAGCTTTCTTT. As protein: CASSPSSRVEAFF.

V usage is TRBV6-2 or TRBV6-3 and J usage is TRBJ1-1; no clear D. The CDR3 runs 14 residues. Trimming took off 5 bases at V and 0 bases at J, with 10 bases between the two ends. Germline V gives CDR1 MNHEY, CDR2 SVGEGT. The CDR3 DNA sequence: TGTGCCAGCAGTGGTCCAAACTTGAACACTGAAGCTTTCTTT. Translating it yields CASSGPNLNTEAFF.

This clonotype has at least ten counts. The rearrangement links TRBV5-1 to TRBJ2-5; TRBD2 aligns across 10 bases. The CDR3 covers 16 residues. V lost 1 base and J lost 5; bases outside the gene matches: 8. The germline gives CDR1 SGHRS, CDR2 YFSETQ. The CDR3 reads CASSLIPSGGGETQYF. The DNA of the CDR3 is TGCGCCAGCAGCTTGATACCTAGCGGGGGTGGCGAGACCCAGTACTTC.

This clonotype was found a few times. The CDR3 bases are TGTGCCAGCAGGGATCCCGGGACCCAGAACACTGAAGCTTTCTTT. It yields the protein CASRDPGTQNTEAFF. J is TRBJ1-1 and V is TRBV28; D perhaps matches TRBD1 (5 bases). This CDR3 has 15 amino acids. Germline V gives CDR1 MDHEN, CDR2 SYDVKM. V lost 6 bases and J 1 base, leaving 15 bases between the germline ends.

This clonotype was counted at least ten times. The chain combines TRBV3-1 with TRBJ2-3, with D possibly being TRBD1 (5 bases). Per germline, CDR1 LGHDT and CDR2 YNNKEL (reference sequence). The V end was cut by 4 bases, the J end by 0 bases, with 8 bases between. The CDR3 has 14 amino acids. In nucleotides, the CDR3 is TGTGCCAGCAGCCTCCAGGGTAGCACAGATACGCAGTATTTT. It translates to CASSLQGSTDTQYF.

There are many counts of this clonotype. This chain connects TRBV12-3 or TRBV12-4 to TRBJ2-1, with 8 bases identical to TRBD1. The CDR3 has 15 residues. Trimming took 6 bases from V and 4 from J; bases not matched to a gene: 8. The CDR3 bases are TGTGCCAGCAGCATGGACAGGGCTCTTTACAATGAGCAGTTCTTC. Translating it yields CASSMDRALYNEQFF.

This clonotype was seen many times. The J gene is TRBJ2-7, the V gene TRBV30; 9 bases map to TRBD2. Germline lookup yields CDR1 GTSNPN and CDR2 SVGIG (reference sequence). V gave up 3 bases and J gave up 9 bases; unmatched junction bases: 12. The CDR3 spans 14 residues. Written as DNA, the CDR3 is TGTGCCTGGAGCGACACGCTAGCGGGGTCTGCGCAGTACTTC. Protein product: CAWSDTLAGSAQYF. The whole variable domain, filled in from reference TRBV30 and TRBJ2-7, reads SQTIHQWPATLVQPVGSPLSLECTVEGTSNPNLYWYRQAAGRGLQLLFYSVGIGQISSEVPQNLSASRPQDRQFILSSKKLLLSDSGFYLCAWSDTLAGSAQYFGPGTRLTVT.

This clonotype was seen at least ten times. The CDR3 DNA reads TGTGCCAGCAGTGAGACAGGGTTAAAGGCAGATACGCAGTATTTT. Its protein product is CASSETGLKADTQYF. V is TRBV6-1 and J is TRBJ2-3; 7 nucleotides agree with TRBD1. The ends lost 3 bases at V and 4 bases at J; junction bases unmatched: 7. The CDR3 spans 15 residues. CDR1 and CDR2 (germline): MNHNS, SASEGT.

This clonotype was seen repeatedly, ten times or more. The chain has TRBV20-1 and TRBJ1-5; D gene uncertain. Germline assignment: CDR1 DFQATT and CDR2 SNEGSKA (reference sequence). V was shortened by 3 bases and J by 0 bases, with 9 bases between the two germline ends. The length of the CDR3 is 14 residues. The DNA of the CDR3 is TGCAGTGCTAGTAGTCATAATAGCAATCAGCCCCAGCATTTT. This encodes CSASSHNSNQPQHF.

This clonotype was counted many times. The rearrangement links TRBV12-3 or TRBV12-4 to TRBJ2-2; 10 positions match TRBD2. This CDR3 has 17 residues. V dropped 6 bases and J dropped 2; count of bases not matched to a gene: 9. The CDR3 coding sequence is TGTGCCAGCAGCCGTATAGCGGGGGGAGCTAACACCGGGGAGCTGTTTTTT. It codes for CASSRIAGGANTGELFF.

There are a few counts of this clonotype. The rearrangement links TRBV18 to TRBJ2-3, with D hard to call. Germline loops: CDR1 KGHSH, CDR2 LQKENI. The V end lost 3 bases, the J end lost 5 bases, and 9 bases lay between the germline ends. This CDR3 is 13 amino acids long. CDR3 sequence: CASSPPSQDTQYF. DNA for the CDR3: TGTGCCAGCTCACCTCCCTCCCAAGATACGCAGTATTTT.

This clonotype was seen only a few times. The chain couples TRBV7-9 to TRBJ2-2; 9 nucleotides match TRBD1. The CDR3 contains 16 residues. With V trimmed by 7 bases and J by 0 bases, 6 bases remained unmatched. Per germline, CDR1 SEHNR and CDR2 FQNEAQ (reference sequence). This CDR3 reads CASIVQGAANTGELFF. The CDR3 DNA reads TGTGCCAGCATCGTACAGGGGGCTGCGAACACCGGGGAGCTGTTTTTT.

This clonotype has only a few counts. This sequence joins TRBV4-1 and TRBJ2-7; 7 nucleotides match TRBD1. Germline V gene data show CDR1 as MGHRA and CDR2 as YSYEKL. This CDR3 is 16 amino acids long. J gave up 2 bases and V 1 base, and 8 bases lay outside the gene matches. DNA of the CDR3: TGCGCCAGCAGCCAAGGCAGGGGGAGTCATGCCTACGAGCAGTACTTC. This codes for CASSQGRGSHAYEQYF.

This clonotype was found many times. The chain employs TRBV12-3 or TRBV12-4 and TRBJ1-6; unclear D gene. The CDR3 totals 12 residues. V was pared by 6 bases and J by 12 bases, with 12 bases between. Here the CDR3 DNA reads TGTGCCAGCAGACGGACGGGTTTACCCCTCCACTTT. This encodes CASRRTGLPLHF.